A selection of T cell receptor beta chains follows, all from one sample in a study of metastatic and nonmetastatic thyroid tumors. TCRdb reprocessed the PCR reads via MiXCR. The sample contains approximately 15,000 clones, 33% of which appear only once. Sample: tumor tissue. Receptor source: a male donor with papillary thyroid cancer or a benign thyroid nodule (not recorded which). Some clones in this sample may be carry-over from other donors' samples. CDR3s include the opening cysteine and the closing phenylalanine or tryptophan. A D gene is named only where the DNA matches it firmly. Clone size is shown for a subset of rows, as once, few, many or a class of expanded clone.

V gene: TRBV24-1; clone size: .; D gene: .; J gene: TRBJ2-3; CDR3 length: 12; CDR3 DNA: TGTGCCACCAGTGATTACAGGGATACGCAGTATTTT; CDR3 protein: CATSDYRDTQYF
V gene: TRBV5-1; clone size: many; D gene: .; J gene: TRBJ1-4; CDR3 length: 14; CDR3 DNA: TGCGCCAGCAGCTTGGCGGCAGGGAATGAAAAACTGTTTTTT; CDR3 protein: CASSLAAGNEKLFF
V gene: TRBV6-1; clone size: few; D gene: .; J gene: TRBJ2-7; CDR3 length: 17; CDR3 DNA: TGTGCCAGCAGTGAGGCGACTCCGGGACAACCAACCTACGAGCAGTACTTC; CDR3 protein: CASSEATPGQPTYEQYF
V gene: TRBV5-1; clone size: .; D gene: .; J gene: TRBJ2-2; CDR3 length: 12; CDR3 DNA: TGCGCCAGCAGCTTGGAACTCGGGGAGCTGTTTTTT; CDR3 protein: CASSLELGELFF
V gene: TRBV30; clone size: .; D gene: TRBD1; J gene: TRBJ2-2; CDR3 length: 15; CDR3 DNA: TGTGCCTGGAGTGTCAGGGGGTTAGGGACCGGGGAGCTGTTTTTT; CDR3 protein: CAWSVRGLGTGELFF
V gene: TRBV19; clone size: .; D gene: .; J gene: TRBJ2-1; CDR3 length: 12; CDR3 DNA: TGTGCCAGTAGTATACGATTTAATGAGCAGTTCTTC; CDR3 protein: CASSIRFNEQFF
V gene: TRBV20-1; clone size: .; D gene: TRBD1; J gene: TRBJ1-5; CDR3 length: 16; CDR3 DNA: TGCAGTGCTACCCCCCTCGGACAGGGGAGAGGACAGCCCCAGCATTTT; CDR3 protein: CSATPLGQGRGQPQHF
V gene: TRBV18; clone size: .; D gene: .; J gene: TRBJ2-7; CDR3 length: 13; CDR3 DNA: TGTGCCAGCTCACCACAAACAGCCTACGAGCAGTACTTC; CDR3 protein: CASSPQTAYEQYF
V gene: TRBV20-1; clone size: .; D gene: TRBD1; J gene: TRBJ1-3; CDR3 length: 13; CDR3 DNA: TGCAGTGCTAGAGAGGACAGGGGACACACCATATATTTT; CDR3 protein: CSAREDRGHTIYF
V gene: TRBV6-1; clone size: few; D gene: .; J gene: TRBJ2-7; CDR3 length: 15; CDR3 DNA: TGTGCCAGCAGTATAAGTTTCGGGAGCCCCTACGAGCAGTACTTC; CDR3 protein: CASSISFGSPYEQYF
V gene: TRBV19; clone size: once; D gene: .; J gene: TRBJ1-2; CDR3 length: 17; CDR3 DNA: TGTGCGAGTAGCCCACTCTCAGGGATCAATTGGAACTATGGCTACACCTTC; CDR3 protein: CASSPLSGINWNYGYTF
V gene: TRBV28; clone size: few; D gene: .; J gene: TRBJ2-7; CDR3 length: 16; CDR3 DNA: TGTGCCAGCAGTTTTTTAGGACAGACGGGCGACTACGAGCAGTACTTC; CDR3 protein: CASSFLGQTGDYEQYF
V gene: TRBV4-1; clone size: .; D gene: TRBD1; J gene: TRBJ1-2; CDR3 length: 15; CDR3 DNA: TGCGCCAGCAGCCAAGCCGTGGACAGGGACTATGGCTACACCTTC; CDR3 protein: CASSQAVDRDYGYTF
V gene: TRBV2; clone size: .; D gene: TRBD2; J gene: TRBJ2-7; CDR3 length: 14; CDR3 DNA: TGTGGCAGCATAAGGCGCGGGGGGCCATACGAGCAGTACTTC; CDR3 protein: CGSIRRGGPYEQYF
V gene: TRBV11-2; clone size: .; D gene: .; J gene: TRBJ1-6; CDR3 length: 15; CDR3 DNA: TGTGCCAGCAGCTCCTACTTAGATTATAAGTCACGCCACCACTTT; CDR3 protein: CASSSYLDYKSRHHF
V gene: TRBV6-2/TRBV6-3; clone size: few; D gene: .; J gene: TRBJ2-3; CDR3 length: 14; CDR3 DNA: TGTGCCAGCAGTTACCGGGGTAGCACAGATACGCAGTATTTT; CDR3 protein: CASSYRGSTDTQYF
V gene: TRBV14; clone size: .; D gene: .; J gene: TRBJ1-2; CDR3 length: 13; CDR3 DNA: TGTGCCAGCAGCCTGGCACGGAACTATGGCTACACCTTC; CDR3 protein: CASSLARNYGYTF
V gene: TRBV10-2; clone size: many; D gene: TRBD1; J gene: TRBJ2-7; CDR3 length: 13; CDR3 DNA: TGCGCCAGCAGTCCGGGACAGGGGCTGGGGCAGTACTTC; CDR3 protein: CASSPGQGLGQYF
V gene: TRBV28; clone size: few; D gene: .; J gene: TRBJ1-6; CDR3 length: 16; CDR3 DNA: TGTGCCAGCAGTTTATGGACGGACAGCATTAATTCACCCCTCCACTTT; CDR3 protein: CASSLWTDSINSPLHF
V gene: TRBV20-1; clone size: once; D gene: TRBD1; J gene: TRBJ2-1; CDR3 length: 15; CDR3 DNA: TGCAGTGCTAGAGATCTTGGGACAGATTTCGGTGAGCAGTTCTTC; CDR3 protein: CSARDLGTDFGEQFF
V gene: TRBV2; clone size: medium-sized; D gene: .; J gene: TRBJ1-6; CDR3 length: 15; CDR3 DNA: TGTGCCAGCAGTGAGGGAAGGGTCCATAATTCACCCCTCCACTTT; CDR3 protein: CASSEGRVHNSPLHF
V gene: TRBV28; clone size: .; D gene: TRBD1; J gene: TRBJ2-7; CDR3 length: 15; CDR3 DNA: TGTGCCAGCAGTTTAGGGGGACAGGGGGCCTACGAGCAGTACTTC; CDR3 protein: CASSLGGQGAYEQYF
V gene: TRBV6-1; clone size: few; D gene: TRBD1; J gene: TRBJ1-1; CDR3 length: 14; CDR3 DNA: TGTGCCAGCAGCAAAACAGGGGAAGGCACTGAAGCTTTCTTT; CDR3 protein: CASSKTGEGTEAFF
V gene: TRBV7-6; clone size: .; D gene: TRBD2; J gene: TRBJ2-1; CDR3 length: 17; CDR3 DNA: TGTGCCAGCAGCTCCCGTCGGACTAGCGGGGGACACAATGAGCAGTTCTTC; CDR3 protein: CASSSRRTSGGHNEQFF
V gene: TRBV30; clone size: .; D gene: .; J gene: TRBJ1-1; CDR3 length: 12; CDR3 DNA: TGTGCCTGGAGTGTGGGGCAGCGTGAAGCTTTCTTT; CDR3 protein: CAWSVGQREAFF
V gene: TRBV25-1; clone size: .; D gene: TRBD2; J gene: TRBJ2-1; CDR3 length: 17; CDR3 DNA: TGTGCCAGCAGTACCTCAAGCGGGGGCAGGTCCTACTATGTGCAGTTCTTC; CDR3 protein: CASSTSSGGRSYYVQFF
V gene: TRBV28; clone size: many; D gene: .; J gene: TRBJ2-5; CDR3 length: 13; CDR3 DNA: TGTGCCAGCACGGGGGGAAGGGGGGAGACCCAGTACTTC; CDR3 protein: CASTGGRGETQYF